The rows below give T cell receptor beta chains drawn from one sample of a study of cytomegalovirus exposure and HLA in healthy donors. Assay: immunoSEQ multiplex PCR; the TCRdb copy retains only in-frame clones and omits some. Of 130,000 or so clones in the sample, around 74% were seen once. Input material: PBMCs. These receptors were collected from a man in his forties or fifties in good health and CMV-seropositive. CDR3s include the opening cysteine and the closing phenylalanine or tryptophan. D genes are given only for firm matches. Not every row has a clone size; where given, it reads once, few, many or a size class.

D: TRBD2; size: -; V: TRBV7-8; J: TRBJ2-3; CDR3: CASTPPGGTQYF; DNA: TGTGCCAGCACTCCTCCGGGGGGTACGCAGTATTTT
D: -; size: -; V: TRBV19; J: TRBJ2-7; CDR3: CASNAGTSFYEQYF; DNA: TGTGCCAGTAACGCCGGGACAAGTTTTTACGAGCAGTACTTC
D: TRBD1; size: -; V: TRBV12-5; J: TRBJ2-7; CDR3: CASGLTGASYEQYF; DNA: TGTGCTAGTGGTTTAACAGGGGCTTCCTACGAGCAGTACTTC
D: TRBD2; size: -; V: TRBV5-1; J: TRBJ2-3; CDR3: CASSRTRGGYTDTQYF; DNA: TGCGCCAGCAGCCGCACCCGCGGGGGGTACACAGATACGCAGTATTTT
D: -; size: -; V: TRBV7-9; J: TRBJ2-1; CDR3: CASSSQDRLYEQFF; DNA: TGTGCCAGCAGCTCGCAGGATAGGTTGTATGAGCAGTTCTTC
D: -; size: -; V: TRBV5-1; J: TRBJ1-3; CDR3: CASSLTSGGGNTIYF; DNA: TGCGCCAGCAGCTTAACCTCGGGAGGCGGAAACACCATATATTTT
D: TRBD2; size: -; V: TRBV7-2; J: TRBJ2-5; CDR3: CASSYTGTSYETQYF; DNA: TGTGCCAGCAGCTACACCGGGACTAGCTACGAGACCCAGTACTTC
D: TRBD1; size: -; V: TRBV28; J: TRBJ2-7; CDR3: CASSSGQGAEQYF; DNA: TGTGCCAGCAGTTCAGGACAGGGTGCCGAGCAGTACTTC
D: TRBD1; size: -; V: TRBV6-1; J: TRBJ1-4; CDR3: CASSGLWGQGNEKLFF; DNA: TGTGCCAGCAGTGGTTTGTGGGGACAGGGGAATGAAAAACTGTTTTTT
D: -; size: -; V: TRBV5-6; J: TRBJ1-3; CDR3: CASSLMGSSGNTIYF; DNA: TGTGCCAGCAGCTTGATGGGGAGTTCTGGAAACACCATATATTTT
D: TRBD2; size: -; V: TRBV5-6; J: TRBJ2-2; CDR3: CASRGGKNRNTGELFF; DNA: TGTGCCAGCAGGGGGGGGAAGAACAGGAACACCGGGGAGCTGTTTTTT
D: -; size: -; V: TRBV28; J: TRBJ2-4; CDR3: CASSFSILAKNIQYF; DNA: TGTGCCAGCAGTTTTTCTATACTAGCCAAAAACATTCAGTACTTC
D: TRBD1; size: few; V: TRBV6-1; J: TRBJ2-6; CDR3: CASSGQGASSGANVLTF; DNA: TGTGCCAGCAGTGGCCAGGGGGCGAGTTCTGGGGCCAACGTCCTGACTTTC
D: TRBD1; size: -; V: TRBV15; J: TRBJ1-5; CDR3: CAIGPGRGPNQPQHF; DNA: TGTGCCATTGGACCAGGTAGGGGGCCGAATCAGCCCCAGCATTTT
D: -; size: -; V: TRBV5-1; J: TRBJ1-3; CDR3: CASSLGGLGNTIYF; DNA: TGCGCCAGCAGCTTGGGGGGGCTAGGAAACACCATATATTTT
D: TRBD2; size: -; V: TRBV28; J: TRBJ2-7; CDR3: CASSTPLAGRLYEQYF; DNA: TGTGCCAGCAGTACTCCCCTGGCCGGGAGGCTCTACGAGCAGTACTTC
D: TRBD1; size: -; V: TRBV5-1; J: TRBJ1-1; CDR3: CASTRTGPPVFF; DNA: TGCGCCAGCACCCGGACAGGGCCGCCCGTTTTCTTT
D: -; size: -; V: TRBV28; J: TRBJ1-1; CDR3: CASSSTLTEAFF; DNA: TGTGCCAGCAGTTCTACCTTGACTGAAGCTTTCTTT
D: -; size: -; V: TRBV7-9; J: TRBJ2-7; CDR3: CSSSLVGQGPYEQYF; DNA: TGTTCCAGCAGCTTAGTGGGGCAGGGCCCCTACGAGCAGTACTTC
D: -; size: -; V: TRBV28; J: TRBJ1-1; CDR3: CASRPRGQLNTEAFF; DNA: TGTGCCAGCAGACCACGCGGACAGCTGAACACTGAAGCTTTCTTT
D: TRBD2; size: -; V: TRBV19; J: TRBJ2-7; CDR3: CASSWSGRDSYEQYF; DNA: TGTGCCAGTAGTTGGAGCGGGAGGGACTCCTACGAGCAGTACTTC
D: -; size: -; V: TRBV28; J: TRBJ1-6; CDR3: CASIPGGPNSPLHF; DNA: TGTGCCAGCATTCCCGGCGGCCCTAATTCACCCCTCCACTTT
D: TRBD2; size: -; V: TRBV27; J: TRBJ2-7; CDR3: CASSFISGGPYYEQYF; DNA: TGTGCCAGCAGTTTTATTAGCGGGGGACCCTACTACGAGCAGTACTTC
D: -; size: -; V: TRBV19; J: TRBJ1-4; CDR3: CASSMRSYREINEKLFF; DNA: TGTGCCAGTAGTATGAGGTCGTACAGGGAAATAAATGAAAAACTGTTTTTT
D: -; size: -; V: TRBV30; J: TRBJ1-2; CDR3: CAWSATGYRVGGYTF; DNA: TGTGCCTGGAGTGCTACAGGGTATCGTGTTGGGGGCTACACCTTC
D: TRBD2; size: -; V: TRBV11-3; J: TRBJ2-1; CDR3: CASSLTDGTSGHSYNEQFF; DNA: TGTGCCAGCAGCTTGACAGACGGGACTAGCGGCCATTCCTACAATGAGCAGTTCTTC
D: -; size: once; V: TRBV28; J: TRBJ1-5; CDR3: CASSSVPDQPQHF; DNA: TGTGCCAGCAGCTCGGTTCCGGATCAGCCCCAGCATTTT
D: -; size: -; V: TRBV5-6; J: TRBJ1-5; CDR3: CASQGGNQPQHF; DNA: TGTGCCAGCCAAGGCGGAAATCAGCCCCAGCATTTT
D: -; size: -; V: TRBV29-1; J: TRBJ1-2; CDR3: CSVSDSNYGYTF; DNA: TGCAGCGTCTCAGACAGTAACTATGGCTACACCTTC
D: -; size: -; V: TRBV6-5; J: TRBJ1-2; CDR3: CASSYDHGNYGYTF; DNA: TGTGCCAGCAGTTACGACCACGGGAACTATGGCTACACCTTC
D: -; size: -; V: TRBV13; J: TRBJ2-7; CDR3: CASSLRQMGSYEQYF; DNA: TGTGCCAGCAGCTTACGACAAATGGGTTCCTACGAGCAGTACTTC